The 10 T cell receptor beta chains below come from one sample, sequenced in a study of blood T cell repertoires in COVID-19. Generated by immunoSEQ multiplex PCR, the TCRdb table keeps only in-frame clones and is missing some. The sample holds over 100,000 clones, around 90% seen once. Sequenced material: peripheral blood. All receptors derive from a human donor in a cohort sampled during active COVID-19.

This chain connects TRBV18 to TRBJ2-3; D might be TRBD1 (6 bases). CDR3 size: 16 residues. Germline values: CDR1 KGHSH, CDR2 LQKENI. The V and J ends lost 1 base and 2 bases respectively, with 13 bases between them. The CDR3: CASSPLPGTHTDTQYF. CDR3 bases: TGTGCCAGCTCACCACTCCCGGGGACACACACAGATACGCAGTATTTT.

This chain joins TRBV6-2 or TRBV6-3 and TRBJ1-1; D uncertain. Germline values: CDR1 MNHEY, CDR2 SVGEGT. V lost 0 bases and J lost 6, with 23 bases in between. The CDR3 loop spans 18 amino acids. The chain's CDR3 is CASSYSMSRVELRAEAFF. CDR3 DNA sequence: TGTGCCAGCAGTTACTCGATGTCGAGGGTAGAATTGAGAGCTGAAGCTTTCTTT.

V usage is TRBV9 and J usage is TRBJ2-1; D is uncertain. V was cut by 4 bases and J by 0 bases, with 8 bases left in between. Germline loops: CDR1 SGDLS, CDR2 YYNGEE. The CDR3 totals 14 residues. The CDR3 DNA reads as TGTGCCAGCAGCCCCGGTAGCTCCTACAATGAGCAGTTCTTC. As protein: CASSPGSSYNEQFF.

The rearrangement links TRBV5-1 to TRBJ2-7, with 8 bases that match TRBD1. J was trimmed by 7 bases and V by 0 bases; bases with no gene match: 6. Germline CDR1 is SGHRS and CDR2 is YFSETQ. CDR3 size: 14 residues. CDR3 nucleotide sequence: TGCGCCAGCAGCTTGGCTCAGGGGGCTCGTGAGCAGTACTTC. Translating it yields CASSLAQGAREQYF. The entire variable domain, with the rest obtained from reference TRBV5-1 and TRBJ2-7, is as follows: KAGVTQTPRYLIKTRGQQVTLSCSPISGHRSVSWYQQTPGQGLQFLFEYFSETQRNKGNFPGRFSGRQFSNSRSEMNVSTLELGDSALYLCASSLAQGAREQYFGPGTRLTVT.

This chain links TRBV6-2 or TRBV6-3 with TRBJ1-2, with 11 bases aligning to TRBD1. The CDR3 totals 17 residues. With 2 bases clipped from V and 6 bases from J, the junction kept 11 bases outside the gene matches. In germline, CDR1 is MNHEY, CDR2 SVGEGT. CDR3 region: CASSYPGTGGFTDGYTF. CDR3 sequence (DNA): TGTGCCAGCAGTTACCCCGGGACAGGGGGATTTACGGATGGCTACACCTTC.

The chain has TRBV28 and TRBJ1-2, with 10 bases identical to TRBD1. The length of the CDR3 is 14 residues. CDR1 and CDR2 from the germline V gene are MDHEN and SYDVKM. V trimming: 3 bases; J trimming: 7 bases; junction bases outside the gene matches: 5. This CDR3 reads CASSFPGDRGGYTF. CDR3 DNA sequence: TGTGCCAGCAGTTTTCCAGGGGACAGGGGTGGCTACACCTTC.

The V call is TRBV4-3, the J call TRBJ1-4; 7 bases line up with TRBD1. This CDR3 comprises 15 residues. Losses at the gene ends were 1 base for V and 4 bases for J; bases not matched to a gene: 3. Germline V gene lookup returns CDR1 LGHNA and CDR2 YSLEER. This CDR3 is CASSQARDSNEKLFF. For the CDR3, the DNA is TGCGCCAGCAGCCAAGCGCGGGACAGTAATGAAAAACTGTTTTTT.

The chain joins TRBV6-5 to TRBJ1-2; a weak D match, TRBD1 (6 bases). The CDR3 is 14 amino acids. V dropped 4 bases and J dropped 7 bases, with 16 bases sitting between them. CDR1 is MNHEY and CDR2 is SVGAGI in the germline V gene. The CDR3: CASSLGAGGSGYTF. CDR3 coding DNA: TGTGCCAGCAGTTTAGGGGCGGGGGGCTCTGGCTACACCTTC.

This chain links TRBV6-6 with TRBJ2-7; 12 bases are shared with TRBD1. This CDR3 spans 15 amino acids. The ends lost 3 bases at V and 7 bases at J; junction bases unmatched: 7. CDR1 and CDR2 (germline): MNHNY, SVGAGI (reference sequence). CDR3 in amino acids: CASSYPGQGAREQYF. CDR3 nucleotides: TGTGCCAGCAGTTATCCGGGACAGGGGGCGCGGGAGCAGTACTTC.

The sample holds a few counts of this clone. The chain has TRBV16 and TRBJ2-7; D is undetermined. This CDR3 is built from 14 residues. Trimming stripped 0 bases from V and 0 bases from J, with 6 bases between. Germline V gene sequence: CDR1 KGHSY, CDR2 FQNENV. CDR3 sequence: CASSQSAGSYEQYF. The CDR3 DNA sequence: TGTGCCAGCAGCCAATCGGCAGGCTCCTACGAGCAGTACTTC.